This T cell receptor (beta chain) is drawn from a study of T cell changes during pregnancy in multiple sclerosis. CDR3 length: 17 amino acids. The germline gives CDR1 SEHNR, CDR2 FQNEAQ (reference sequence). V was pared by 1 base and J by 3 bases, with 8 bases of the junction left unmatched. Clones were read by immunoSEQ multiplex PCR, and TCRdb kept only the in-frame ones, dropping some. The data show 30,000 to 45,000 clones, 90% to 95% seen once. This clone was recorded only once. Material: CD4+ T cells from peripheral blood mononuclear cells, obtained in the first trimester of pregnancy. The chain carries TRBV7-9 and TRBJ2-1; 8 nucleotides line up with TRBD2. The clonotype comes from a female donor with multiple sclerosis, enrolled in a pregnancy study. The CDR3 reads CASSLVGSGVVYNEQFF. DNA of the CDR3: TGTGCCAGCAGCTTAGTCGGTAGCGGGGTTGTCTACAATGAGCAGTTCTTC. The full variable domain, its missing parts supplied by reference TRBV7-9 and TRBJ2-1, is DTGVSQNPRHKITKRGQNVTFRCDPISEHNRLYWYRQTLGQGPEFLTYFQNEAQLEKSRLLSDRFSAERPKGSFSTLEIQRTEQGDSAMYLCASSLVGSGVVYNEQFFGPGTRLTVL.